This note documents a single T cell receptor beta chain sequence. Antigen specificity is unknown. The PCR used 60 Vbeta and 13 Jbeta primers. The data were produced by immunoSEQ multiplex PCR, yet TCRdb's version contains in-frame clones alone and is incomplete. The sample is made up of 60,000 to 70,000 clones, and the top ten hold roughly 5% of it. CDR3 length: 14 amino acids. The V gene lost 2 bases and the J gene lost 4 bases, with 11 bases spanning the gap. CDR1 is MGHDK and CDR2 is SYGVNS in the germline V gene. The entry originates in a study of cytomegalovirus exposure and HLA in healthy donors. Findings of the study overall: Accurate prediction of most subjects' HLA-A and HLA-B alleles from TCR beta sequences was reported. Per a later analysis, HLA-associated TCR beta chains showed more clonal expansion than other, equally common TCR beta chains. Exclusion applied to some V segments, including TRBV6-2 and TRBV6-3, as they were indistinguishable.

In nominal health when sampled, donors likely had unrecorded immune exposures nonetheless. The sequencing input was PBMCs. The V and J genes are TRBV25-1 and TRBJ1-1; a weak D match, TRBD1 (5 bases). This receptor was taken from a man aged 25-45 years in good health and CMV-seropositive. CDR3 amino acids: CASSEEPGLTEAFF. The DNA for the CDR3 is TGTGCCAGCAGTGAAGAGCCAGGGCTCACTGAAGCTTTCTTT. Together with reference TRBV25-1 and TRBJ1-1, the CDR3 gives the full variable domain: EADIYQTPRYLVIGTGKKITLECSQTMGHDKMYWYQQDPGMELHLIHYSYGVNSTEKGDLSSESTVSRIRTEHFPLTLESARPSHTSQYLCASSEEPGLTEAFFGQGTRLTVV.